Sequencing of this TCR beta chain was carried out in a study of blood T cells in healthy people across ages. Donors ranged from about 6 to 95 years old and were healthy Caucasians in Russia. Study-level findings and limits: Per million T cells, the diversity of TCR beta decreased roughly linearly as age advanced.

J was trimmed by 2 bases and V by 6 bases; bases with no gene match: 4. This CDR3 has 14 amino acids. The germline gives CDR1 ENHRY, CDR2 SYGVKD. Using a J-beta primer mix together with a sample-barcoded 5' primer, a second PCR was run for about 6 to 12 cycles. TCRdb analysed the 5' RACE reads with MiXCR anew, one entry per CDR3 protein. The table records around 1.1 million distinct CDR3 sequences, about two fifths of them present only once. Regarding this clonotype: The antigen remains undetermined.

Input material: blood. This TCR came from a young man in good health. The V call is TRBV10-3, the J call TRBJ2-1, with 7 nucleotides matching TRBD2. Here the CDR3 DNA reads TGTGCCATCAGGGGGGGGACTACCTACAATGAGCAGTTCTTC. Translating it yields CAIRGGTTYNEQFF.